This T cell receptor (beta chain) was retrieved from a study of blood T cell repertoires in COVID-19. Study-wide background: COVID-19 samples from acute and convalescent phases originated in the United States, Italy and Spain. The analysed material was cDNA or gDNA that came from T cells, B-cell-depleted T cells, or PBMCs.

While infection was still active, Seattle patients were enrolled and then followed longitudinally. This CDR3 spans 16 amino acids. Germline values: CDR1 LGHDT, CDR2 YNNKEL (reference sequence). With 0 bases removed from V and 2 bases from J, the gap between germline ends came to 13 bases. As handled by the study authors: Cell counts per sample came from amplifying reference gene primers. Profiled with immunoSEQ multiplex PCR; TCRdb holds only in-frame clones, not every one. The V and J calls and clone size were taken over from that table, and D and trimming were inferred from the DNA. Here the sample spans under 250,000 clones, 79% being singletons.

This clonotype was obtained from a woman aged 40 to 49 with COVID-19, enrolled during active disease. The material sequenced was peripheral blood. V usage is TRBV3-1 (or the pseudogene TRBV3-2) and J usage is TRBJ1-2, with D possibly TRBD1 on 5 matching bases. CDR3 in amino acids: CASSQDWGVRNYGYTF. CDR3 nucleotide sequence: TGTGCCAGCAGCCAAGATTGGGGGGTCAGAAACTATGGCTACACCTTC.